Following are 7 T cell receptor gamma chains from one sample sequenced in a study of Vδ1+ human thymocytes. Findings and caveats of the study: In the thymus, TRG and TRD repertoires looked highly polyclonal with Gaussian CDR3 lengths.

Which antigens these TCRs recognize remains unknown. The template was reverse-transcribed extracted RNA. Pooled V-gene forward primers with one constant-region reverse primer generated the CDR3 amplicons by multiplex PCR. TCRdb processed the multiplex PCR reads again with the CATT caller. The table records 36,000 or so gamma-chain clones, around 20% of them present only once. Sequencing was carried out using Vdelta1+ gamma-delta thymocytes from the thymus. Subset in this sample: FACS-sorted CD3+ TCRalphabeta- TCRVdelta1+ TCRVdelta2- thymocytes. The receptors come from a girl under three years old who had congenital heart surgery.

Concerning this clone itself: Germline is not matched at one junction end, which may reflect a read error. The rearrangement joins TRGV2 to TRGJ1 or TRGJ2. The germline CDR1 and CDR2 sequences are EGSNGY and YDSYNSKV. The CDR3 has 9 residues. Here the CDR3 reads CATWDGKIF. Here the CDR3 DNA reads TGTGCCACCTGGGACGGAAAGATCTTT.

This clone has only a few counts. The chain joins TRGV2 to TRGJ1 or TRGJ2. Germline values: CDR1 EGSNGY, CDR2 YDSYNSKV. V was clipped by 0 bases and J by 10 bases; unmatched bases: 6. The CDR3 contains 12 residues. CDR3 in amino acids: CATWDGQWKKLF. The CDR3 DNA is TGTGCCACCTGGGACGGGCAATGGAAGAAACTCTTT.

This clone has a handful of counts. Other DNA sequences of this sample code for an identical CDR3. V is TRGV3 and J is TRGJP2. V shed 0 bases and J 3 bases; nucleotides not matched to a gene: 4. Germline values: CDR1 VTNTFY, CDR2 YDVSTARD (reference sequence). This CDR3 is 15 amino acids long. The CDR3 loop is CATWDRRGSDWIKTF. In nucleotides, the CDR3 is TGTGCCACCTGGGACAGGCGAGGTAGTGATTGGATCAAGACGTTT.

The rearrangement joins TRGV9 to TRGJ1 or TRGJ2. CDR3 length: 12 residues. From germline, CDR1 is GITISATS and CDR2 ISYDGTV (reference sequence). The V segment lost 3 bases and the J segment 6 bases; nucleotides outside the gene matches: 5. CDR3 residues: CALWERAYKKLF. The CDR3 DNA sequence: TGTGCCTTGTGGGAGAGGGCTTATAAGAAACTCTTT.

In this sample, this clone turned up a few times. At one end the junction does not follow the germline gene, possibly because of a read error. The V and J genes are TRGV4 and TRGJ1 or TRGJ2. The germline gives CDR1 EGSTGY, CDR2 YDSYTSSV. The CDR3 loop spans 13 amino acids. The CDR3 region is CATWDGPKDKELF. DNA of the CDR3: TGTGCCACCTGGGACGGGCCCAAAGATAAGGAACTCTTT.

As concerns this clone: One junction end disagrees with the germline gene, perhaps due to a read error. This chain connects TRGV2 to TRGJP2. This CDR3 contains 19 residues. CDR1 is EGSNGY, CDR2 YDSYNSKV, per germline. The CDR3 protein is CATWDGPRWGNSSDWIKTF. DNA for the CDR3: TGTGCCACCTGGGACGGCCCTCGATGGGGTAATAGTAGCGATTGGATCAAGACGTTT.

By frequency in the sample, this clone is medium-sized. Within the sample, other DNA sequences also encode this same CDR3. The V gene is TRGV2, the J gene TRGJ1 or TRGJ2. Germline-derived CDR1 and CDR2 are EGSNGY and YDSYNSKV. With V trimmed by 1 base and J by 3 bases, 3 bases remained unmatched. The CDR3 has 13 amino acids. CDR3 loop: CATWDGPYYKKLF. The CDR3 bases are TGTGCCACCTGGGACGGACCTTATTATAAGAAACTCTTT.